This TCR beta chain emerged from a study of human T cells and chemical hapten exposure (dated by TCRdb to about 2021). General notes on the study: For sensitization, 2% DPC in acetone was applied to a 2 cm by 2 cm area of upper inner arm skin. Weekly therapeutic DPC doses were additionally applied to the scalp of patients throughout the approximately 24-week study period. Patch testing was performed on the upper back with Finn chambers containing 0.01% DPC, and the patch tests were scored after 6 days according to International Contact Dermatitis Research Group standards. The mostly female patient cohort included alopecia areata with under or over 50% scalp involvement, alopecia totalis and alopecia universalis. Libraries were pooled for sequencing, and variation in per-sample TCR yields was attributed mainly to small differences in library volumes within the pool. Peripheral blood TCR repertoire changes were tracked in vivo in alopecia patients during primary and secondary sensitization to the hapten diphenylcyclopropenone (DPC). Patient blood was sampled pre-sensitization (week 0) and at 2, 6 and about 24 weeks after DPC sensitization. For TCR sequencing, blood came from 25 to 35 alopecia patients at anywhere from one to four time points (pre-sensitization, 2, 6 and 24 weeks). The research as a whole found: Because every patient had alopecia, a presumed autoimmune disease, the patients' immune response might differ from that of healthy individuals. Significantly more large CDR3 similarity clusters were formed by expanded TCRs than by pre-sensitization or healthy control sets, consistent with antigen-driven responses. After repeated subsampling, changes were observed in the strength of the expansion versus patch-test correlation and in the threshold at which the correlation became significant. No change with DPC sensitization was found in the number of TCRs above 1 in 1000 frequency, and no evidence of global repertoire structure alterations was found. Patch test score correlated positively with the number of PT1 expanded TCRs, reaching significance at thresholds 8, 16 and 32 but not at 4.

According to the germline V gene (reference sequence), CDR1 reads LNHNV and CDR2 reads YYDKDF. V gives up 3 bases and J gives up 6 bases, and the segment between their germline ends measures 12 bases. Counted from cysteine to phenylalanine, this CDR3 has 14 amino acids. Solely the CDR3 DNA is kept, with 42 bases framed from the first base. This clonotype was seen more than once but under ten times. No cognate antigen has been identified for it. The record has no base qualities; no much larger clone is one base away. The time point tag for this specimen amounts to: patch test 1, 2 weeks after DPC sensitization. The treatment or condition label, as the study defines it: therapeutic diphenylcyclopropenone sensitization with weekly scalp DPC. At each patch-test visit, blood was drawn before the patch test was applied. Eligible patients were aged 18 to 70, diagnosed with alopecia, deemed suitable for DPC therapy, and excluded if pregnant. Total RNA was isolated from unfractionated whole blood collected in Tempus Blood RNA tubes.

Library preparation employed RACE. Sequencing took place on a NextSeq 500. During library preparation, unique molecular identifiers were attached to individual cDNA molecules so that TCRs could be counted quantitatively and reproducibly. Each blood RNA sample was used to sequence both TCR alpha and TCR beta chains. On the authors' methods: A median of roughly 99,000 TCRs per sample was observed, with a range of 23,224 to 690,600. The Decombinator software suite was used to annotate the V, J and CDR3 of the TCR reads. Every sample was subsampled to the same number of TCRs (28,000) for the PS versus PT1 abundance plots. TCRs were defined as expanded if absent before sensitization and observed at least eight times at the 2-week time point. Starting from the raw public reads, TCRdb applied fastp trimming at Q25, assembled clones with MiXCR and retained in-frame beta chains. Here each entry gathers all rows of one CDR3 protein and keeps the most common genes and DNA. The V and J calls shown here were made by TCRdb, not taken from the authors' results. The sample contains more than 70,000 distinct CDR3 sequences, approximately 12% of them found a single time. In total, the top ten clones hold 3.5% of the sample.

The rearrangement combines TRBV15 with TRBJ1-5, with the identity of the D gene unclear. The receptor was isolated from a woman between 55 and 75 years old with alopecia areata. Some clones in this sample may be carry-over from other donors' samples. The material was whole blood, obtained in connection with sensitization to the hapten diphenylcyclopropenone (DPC). The DNA reads TGTGCCACCAGCAGTCGAGACGGCAGTCAGCCCCAGCATTTT. Its protein reads: CATSSRDGSQPQHF.